What follows are 7 T cell receptor beta chains derived from one specimen sequenced in a study of vaccination and CD4 T cells after COVID-19. Scientists ran DNA taken from cultured CD4+ T cells through the Oncomine TCR Beta short-read assay for sequencing. TCRdb used MiXCR to reprocess the PCR reads, holding one entry per CDR3 protein. Of roughly 16,000 distinct CDR3 sequences detected, over 45% appear once; the ten largest clones hold just over 9%. Antigens for these TCRs are unknown. Indicated treatment: roughly 10-day PBMC culture with coronavirus spike peptide pools or control peptides (ViraFEST assay). The sample comprised CD4+ T cells from blood, cultured in vitro. These receptors were collected from a human donor who had recovered from COVID-19.

The rearrangement links TRBV20-1 to TRBJ2-7; unclear D gene. The ends were cut back, 0 bases at V and 2 bases at J, with 14 bases in the middle. The CDR3 loop spans 15 amino acids. Germline V CDR1 and CDR2: DFQATT, SNEGSKA (reference sequence). CDR3 DNA sequence: TGCAGTGCTAGAGATCAAGGCAGAAATGCCTACGAGCAGTACTTC. It yields the protein CSARDQGRNAYEQYF.

This clonotype was detected only a few times. The gene calls are TRBV15 and TRBJ1-1; tentative D call: TRBD1 (6 bases). With 1 base removed from V and 1 base from J, the gap between germline ends came to 10 bases. The CDR3 is 15 residues long. Germline V lookup: CDR1 LNHNV, CDR2 YYDKDF (reference sequence). The CDR3 loop is CATSRGGQTNTEAFF. CDR3 DNA sequence: TGTGCCACCAGCAGAGGGGGACAAACGAACACTGAAGCTTTCTTT.

The chain uses TRBV5-1 and TRBJ2-3; D unresolved. The V gene's germline CDR1 is SGHRS and CDR2 YFSETQ. This CDR3 spans 11 amino acids. Between the trimmed V and J ends, which lost 2 bases and 7 bases, there was a span of 5 bases. Here the CDR3 reads CASSFSNTQYF. CDR3 in DNA: TGCGCCAGCAGCTTCTCAAATACGCAGTATTTT.

This rearrangement joins TRBV24-1 to TRBJ2-2; unclear D gene. CDR1 and CDR2 (germline): KGHDR, SFDVKD. CDR3 size: 12 residues. V was trimmed by 5 bases and J by 6 bases, leaving 6 bases between them. This CDR3 reads CATSARSGELFF. DNA for the CDR3: TGTGCCACCAGTGCTAGATCCGGGGAGCTGTTTTTT.

The chain recombines TRBV2 with TRBJ2-2; D is ambiguous. The germline V gene encodes CDR1 SNHLY and CDR2 FYNNEI. The CDR3 has 14 residues. V lost 5 bases to trimming and J lost 10 bases, with 17 bases between them. The CDR3 is CASSNPLRLKELFF. DNA of the CDR3: TGTGCCAGCAGTAATCCTCTGCGGCTTAAGGAGCTGTTTTTT.

The sample holds a few counts of this clonotype. This chain links TRBV20-1 with TRBJ1-5, with unresolved D. The V end was cut by 4 bases, the J end by 10 bases, with 20 bases between. Germline CDR1 DFQATT, CDR2 SNEGSKA (reference sequence). This CDR3 has 14 amino acids. CDR3 region: CSATTGPPSNPQHF. CDR3 DNA: TGCAGTGCTACGACCGGGCCGCCATCAAACCCCCAGCATTTT.

The rearrangement uses TRBV3-1 and TRBJ1-1; the match to TRBD1 covers 8 bases. This CDR3 has 13 amino acids. Trimming removed 3 bases from V and 6 bases from J; junction bases left unmatched: 3. Germline V gene lookup returns CDR1 LGHDT and CDR2 YNNKEL (reference sequence). This chain's CDR3 is CASSQTGVSEAFF. Here the CDR3 DNA reads TGTGCCAGCAGCCAGACAGGGGTTTCTGAAGCTTTCTTT.